The clone carrying this T cell receptor (beta chain) was detected only a few times. The data belong to a study of T-cell memory formation after mild COVID-19. About the research overall: Clusters were largely donor specific.

CDR3 length: 11 residues. Trimming removed 7 bases from V and 3 bases from J, with 4 bases in between. Germline CDR1 MNHEY, CDR2 SVGEGT. TCRdb itself ran the 5' RACE reads through MiXCR, one entry per CDR3 protein. Counted here are under 300,000 distinct CDR3 sequences, 16% occurring once; the ten biggest clones make up roughly 22%. The chain is built from TRBV6-2 or TRBV6-3 and TRBJ2-1; no clear D. The sequence was obtained from a man between 18 and 35 years old who had mild COVID-19 (a few samples of this study predate the infection). Cell type and time point are not known. Input material: PBMCs or a T cell subset sorted from them (not recorded which). The chain's CDR3 is CASTDYNEQFF. The DNA for the CDR3 is TGTGCCAGCACCGACTACAATGAGCAGTTCTTC.